Below, 3 T cell receptor beta chains from the same sample are listed, as sequenced in a study of patients and donors after allogeneic stem cell transplantation (dated by TCRdb to 2018 to 2020). Receptors were amplified or captured by RT-PCR. The sequencer was a NextSeq 550. TCRdb redid the processing of the public reads, applying fastp at Q25 and MiXCR, and retained in-frame beta chains. CDR3 protein sequences are deduplicated, and each keeps its most common genes and DNA. For this sample the table gives fewer than 250,000 distinct CDR3 sequences, of which roughly an eighth were detected only once. Roughly 12% of the sample goes to the ten largest clones. The sequenced sample consisted of blood, either unsorted or a sorted T cell fraction (not recorded which). The receptor set was obtained from a human donor who was either an allogeneic HSCT recipient or a stem cell or donor lymphocyte infusion donor (not recorded which). It is not recorded whose cells these are; they may come from a transplant donor.

This clonotype came up a few times. The chain uses TRBV29-1 and TRBJ2-5, with TRBD2 identical over 8 bases. Looked up from germline, CDR1 is SQVTM and CDR2 is ANQGSEA. CDR3 size: 15 residues. The V gene end was trimmed by 2 bases and the J gene end by 5 bases; junction bases not matched to a gene: 10. The CDR3 DNA sequence: TGCAGCGTTGAAAGGAGCGGGGGATTCGGCGAGACCCAGTACTTC. This gives the protein CSVERSGGFGETQYF.

This clonotype has more than one count but fewer than ten. The chain has TRBV7-8 and TRBJ1-2, with TRBD1 matching over 8 bases. Trimming cost V 4 bases and J 8 bases; bases outside gene matches: 12. There are 15 residues in the CDR3. The V gene's germline CDR1 is SGHVS and CDR2 FQNEAQ. The CDR3: CASSSLLRGQQGYTF. CDR3 coding DNA: TGTGCCAGCAGCTCGCTCCTCAGGGGGCAGCAGGGCTACACCTTC.

In its sample, this clonotype was seen a few times. The genes are TRBV19 and TRBJ1-5, with TRBD1 identical over 8 bases. CDR3 size: 16 residues. CDR1 and CDR2 (germline): LNHDA, SQIVND (reference sequence). V was pared by 4 bases and J by 7 bases, with 12 bases of the junction left unmatched. In DNA, the CDR3 is TGTGCCAGTAGTAACCTCGGCAGGGGGCGCGAACAGCCCCAGCATTTT. Residues: CASSNLGRGREQPQHF.